Listed here are 29 T cell receptor beta chains from one sample, sequenced in a study of Graves' ophthalmopathy and Graves' hyperthyroidism. Investigators amplified TCR beta CDR3 regions from RNA transcripts. Second-round multiplex PCR followed a first-round RT-PCR using HTBI primers. TCRdb re-called the multiplex PCR reads with MiXCR, one entry per CDR3 protein. This table holds fewer than 400,000 distinct CDR3 sequences, around 20% found once. Input material: peripheral blood. Receptors were obtained from a young woman with Graves' ophthalmopathy.

There are many counts of this clonotype. This chain joins TRBV11-2 and TRBJ2-5, with 7 bases matching TRBD2. Germline V CDR1 and CDR2: SGHAT, FQNNGV. This CDR3 is built from 15 residues. V shed 3 bases and J 4 bases; nucleotides not matched to a gene: 8. CDR3 loop: CASSFGGGPGETQYF. The CDR3 DNA reads as TGTGCCAGCAGCTTCGGGGGAGGGCCGGGAGAGACCCAGTACTTC.

Ten or more counts support this clonotype. The CDR3 sequence: CASSPAGDRPYEQYF. CDR3 in DNA: TGTGCCAGCAGCCCCGCGGGGGACAGGCCCTACGAGCAGTACTTC. V is TRBV7-3 and J is TRBJ2-7; weak D call: TRBD1 (8 bases). Trimming shortened V by 5 bases and J by 2 bases, and 16 bases separated the two germline ends. Germline V gives CDR1 SGHTA, CDR2 FQGTGA. The CDR3 consists of 15 residues.

This clonotype was observed at least ten times. The chain links TRBV28 to TRBJ2-3; 7 bases line up with TRBD1. From germline, CDR1 is MDHEN and CDR2 SYDVKM. J was trimmed by 3 bases and V by 5 bases; bases with no gene match: 11. The CDR3 is made up of 16 amino acids. The CDR3 DNA reads TGTGCCAGCAGTCCTATCGGGACAGAGAGAACAGATACGCAGTATTTT. This sequence encodes CASSPIGTERTDTQYF.

At least ten counts were recorded for this clonotype. The gene calls are TRBV5-4 and TRBJ1-2; 11 bases map to TRBD1. V gave up 4 bases and J gave up 4 bases; unmatched junction bases: 15. CDR3 length equals 18 residues. Germline V lookup: CDR1 SGHNT, CDR2 YYREEE (reference sequence). CDR3 sequence: CASSLAPRTGGHGYGYTF. CDR3 DNA sequence: TGTGCCAGCAGCCTGGCCCCTAGGACAGGGGGCCACGGCTATGGCTACACCTTC.

This clonotype was seen at least ten times. The chain uses TRBV13 and TRBJ2-7, with 7 bases that match TRBD2. This CDR3 is 15 amino acids long. V gave up 3 bases and J gave up 5 bases; unmatched junction bases: 10. Germline V gene lookup returns CDR1 PRHDT and CDR2 FYEKMQ (reference sequence). CDR3 nucleotide sequence: TGTGCCAGCAGCTTGAGCGGGACGGGGAGAAACGAGCAGTACTTC. This codes for CASSLSGTGRNEQYF.

This chain connects TRBV24-1 to TRBJ2-2; D remains ambiguous. CDR3 length equals 13 residues. Germline V gene sequence: CDR1 KGHDR, CDR2 SFDVKD. V was clipped by 5 bases and J by 0 bases, with 3 bases between them. The CDR3 is CATSAPNTGELFF. CDR3 nucleotides: TGTGCCACCAGTGCCCCGAACACCGGGGAGCTGTTTTTT.

This clonotype was observed many times. V and J are TRBV11-1 and TRBJ2-7; D is tentatively TRBD1 or TRBD2 (7 bases each). This CDR3 has 17 residues. Deletions cut 5 bases from V and 3 bases from J, with 23 bases between. Germline V gene lookup returns CDR1 SGHAT and CDR2 FQDESV (reference sequence). CDR3 residues: CASSTALGRGGNYEQYF. CDR3 nucleotide sequence: TGTGCCAGCAGCACCGCCCTCGGCAGGGGGGGGAACTACGAGCAGTACTTC.

In this sample, this clonotype turned up many times. The chain joins TRBV6-5 to TRBJ1-5; D possibly corresponds to TRBD1 (5 bases). This CDR3 has 15 residues. V was trimmed by 6 bases and J by 1 base, leaving 13 bases between them. Germline assignment: CDR1 MNHEY and CDR2 SVGAGI. CDR3 in amino acids: CASRQGTTSNQPQHF. In DNA, the CDR3 is TGTGCCAGCAGGCAGGGAACTACGAGCAATCAGCCCCAGCATTTT.

The V and J genes are TRBV14 and TRBJ1-2; D not certain. CDR1 is SGHDN and CDR2 is FVKESK in the germline V gene. The V gene lost 1 base and the J gene lost 0 bases, with 12 bases spanning the gap. This CDR3 region has 16 residues. In DNA, the CDR3 is TGTGCCAGCAGCCAAGTTCGAACGTCTTCTAACTATGGCTACACCTTC. The encoded protein is CASSQVRTSSNYGYTF.

This clonotype has only a few counts. V gene TRBV30 combines with J gene TRBJ2-7; TRBD2 might be the D (7 bases). Trimming shortened V by 0 bases and J by 7 bases, and 13 bases separated the two germline ends. CDR1 is GTSNPN and CDR2 is SVGIG in the germline V gene (reference sequence). The CDR3 runs 13 residues. CDR3 region: CAWSVAGAGEQYF. For the CDR3, the DNA is TGTGCCTGGAGTGTGGCGGGGGCTGGGGAGCAGTACTTC. Based on the CDR3 plus reference TRBV30 and TRBJ2-7, the full variable domain is SQTIHQWPATLVQPVGSPLSLECTVEGTSNPNLYWYRQAAGRGLQLLFYSVGIGQISSEVPQNLSASRPQDRQFILSSKKLLLSDSGFYLCAWSVAGAGEQYFGPGTRLTVT.

This rearrangement joins TRBV18 to TRBJ2-7; no clear D. The germline CDR1 and CDR2 sequences are KGHSH and LQKENI. Trimming shortened V by 3 bases and J by 0 bases, and 9 bases separated the two germline ends. The CDR3 extends over 14 amino acids. The chain's CDR3 is CASSPTSTSYEQYF. In DNA form, the CDR3 reads TGTGCCAGCTCACCGACAAGCACCTCCTACGAGCAGTACTTC.

In its sample, this clonotype was seen many times. The chain is built from TRBV6-2 or TRBV6-3 and TRBJ2-7, with no clear D. The CDR3 is 13 amino acids. CDR1 and CDR2 from the germline V gene are MNHEY and SVGEGT. V dropped 2 bases and J dropped 2 bases, with 7 bases sitting between them. CDR3 loop: CASSYVLPYEQYF. The CDR3 DNA reads as TGTGCCAGCAGTTACGTTCTCCCCTACGAGCAGTACTTC.

The V gene is TRBV25-1, the J gene TRBJ1-1; D not certain. Germline CDR1 MGHDK, CDR2 SYGVNS. The CDR3 sequence is 11 residues long. Trimming stripped 8 bases from V and 6 bases from J, with 10 bases between. The CDR3 here is CASQGLSEAFF. CDR3 DNA: TGTGCCAGCCAAGGACTTTCTGAAGCTTTCTTT.

This clonotype was counted at least ten times. The chain carries TRBV6-2 or TRBV6-3 and TRBJ2-7; 10 positions agree with TRBD1. The CDR3 contains 15 residues. Germline CDR1 and CDR2: MNHEY and SVGEGT. V lost 5 bases and J lost 1; bases outside the gene matches: 5. CDR3 region: CASSTLGQGSYEQYF. CDR3 in DNA: TGTGCCAGCAGTACCTTGGGACAGGGGTCCTACGAGCAGTACTTC.

This clonotype was recorded many times. The chain employs TRBV12-3 or TRBV12-4 and TRBJ2-2; D ambiguous. The CDR3 has 13 amino acids. V was pared by 5 bases and J by 4 bases, with 8 bases between. The DNA of the CDR3 is TGTGCCAGCAGTGGTGGAATCACCGGGGAGCTGTTTTTT. This sequence encodes CASSGGITGELFF.

The chain links TRBV6-5 to TRBJ2-7, with 10 bases identical to TRBD2. The germline CDR1 and CDR2 sequences are MNHEY and SVGAGI. Trimming removed 0 bases from V and 6 bases from J; junction bases left unmatched: 5. The CDR3 sequence is 15 residues long. The CDR3 DNA is TGTGCCAGCAGTTACTCCCCGGGACTAGCGACCGAGCAGTACTTC. Amino acids: CASSYSPGLATEQYF.

The chain joins TRBV7-9 to TRBJ1-2; D remains unclear. From germline, CDR1 is SEHNR and CDR2 FQNEAQ (reference sequence). Trimming cost V 5 bases and J 1 base, with 11 bases left between them. This CDR3 is built from 14 residues. CDR3 region: CASSAVGSNYGYTF. CDR3 nucleotides: TGTGCCAGCAGCGCGGTAGGCAGTAACTATGGCTACACCTTC. The full variable domain, rest sourced from reference TRBV7-9 and TRBJ1-2, is DTGVSQNPRHKITKRGQNVTFRCDPISEHNRLYWYRQTLGQGPEFLTYFQNEAQLEKSRLLSDRFSAERPKGSFSTLEIQRTEQGDSAMYLCASSAVGSNYGYTFGSGTRLTVV.

This clonotype was seen a single time. The chain recombines TRBV6-1 with TRBJ1-2; tentative D call: TRBD1 (6 bases). V dropped 7 bases and J dropped 11 bases, with 17 bases sitting between them. The CDR3 extends over 12 amino acids. Germline lookup yields CDR1 MNHNS and CDR2 SASEGT. Here the CDR3 reads CASMAAGRGYTF. CDR3 DNA sequence: TGTGCCAGCATGGCGGCAGGGAGGGGGTACACCTTC.

This clonotype was observed at least ten times. V and J are TRBV27 and TRBJ2-7, with TRBD2 matching 10 bases. CDR1 is MNHEY and CDR2 is SMNVEV in the germline V gene (reference sequence). This CDR3 has 15 residues. V trimming: 5 bases; J trimming: 6 bases; junction bases outside the gene matches: 10. CDR3 in DNA: TGTGCCAGCAGTCCCCTAGCGGGAGTCCGGAGCGAGCAGTACTTC. Its translation: CASSPLAGVRSEQYF.

This clonotype showed up many times. The genes are TRBV2 and TRBJ2-5; no firm D call. In germline, CDR1 is SNHLY, CDR2 FYNNEI. The V and J ends lost 1 base and 7 bases respectively, with 13 bases between them. CDR3 length equals 14 residues. Written as DNA, the CDR3 is TGTGCCAGCAGTGAAGTAGGAGCGTTCGGGACCCAGTACTTC. Translation: CASSEVGAFGTQYF. Together with reference TRBV2 and TRBJ2-5, the CDR3 gives the full variable domain: EPEVTQTPSHQVTQMGQEVILRCVPISNHLYFYWYRQILGQKVEFLVSFYNNEISEKSEIFDDQFSVERPDGSNFTLKIRSTKLEDSAMYFCASSEVGAFGTQYFGPGTRLLVL.

This clonotype was found many times. V gene TRBV25-1 combines with J gene TRBJ1-2; tentative D call: TRBD1 (6 bases). V lost 6 bases and J 4 bases, leaving 12 bases between the germline ends. The CDR3 totals 13 residues. CDR1 is MGHDK, CDR2 SYGVNS, per germline. In DNA form, the CDR3 reads TGTGCCAGCAGCGGACAGTTAGGCTATGGCTACACCTTC. This encodes CASSGQLGYGYTF.

In its sample, this clonotype was seen many times. This rearrangement joins TRBV7-2 to TRBJ2-7, with 11 nucleotides matching TRBD2. Germline V gives CDR1 SGHTA, CDR2 FQGNSA. Trimming removed 3 bases from V and 3 bases from J; junction bases left unmatched: 7. This CDR3 comprises 16 residues. CDR3 bases: TGTGCCAGCAGCTTCACTATAGCGGGGGGGGTCTACGAGCAGTACTTC. Residues: CASSFTIAGGVYEQYF.

This clonotype was seen many times. V gene TRBV19 combines with J gene TRBJ2-5; a weak D match, TRBD2 (6 bases). V was shortened by 3 bases and J by 5 bases, with 19 bases between the two germline ends. Germline V gene data show CDR1 as LNHDA and CDR2 as SQIVND (reference sequence). The CDR3 runs 16 residues. CDR3 region: CASSMVLRESKETQYF. The CDR3, as DNA: TGTGCCAGTAGTATGGTCCTTCGGGAGAGTAAGGAGACCCAGTACTTC.

The chain couples TRBV6-2 or TRBV6-3 to TRBJ1-5; D not resolved. The CDR3 spans 14 residues. V lost 0 bases, J lost 7 bases, and 10 bases lay in between. The V gene's germline CDR1 is MNHEY and CDR2 SVGEGT. The CDR3, as DNA: TGTGCCAGCAGTTACTCGGCAGAGGGACAGCCCCAGCATTTT. Protein: CASSYSAEGQPQHF.

The chain couples TRBV12-3 or TRBV12-4 to TRBJ1-1; 7 bases match TRBD1. Trimming at V came to 6 bases and at J to 7 bases, leaving 11 bases not matched to a gene. The CDR3 is made up of 14 amino acids. This CDR3 is CASSPGGYRDEAFF. The CDR3 DNA reads TGTGCCAGCAGCCCAGGGGGGTATCGGGATGAAGCTTTCTTT.

There are many counts of this clonotype. V and J are TRBV10-2 and TRBJ2-7; TRBD2 might be the D (5 bases). The CDR3 extends over 13 amino acids. V lost 6 bases, J lost 2 bases, and 11 bases lay in between. CDR1 and CDR2 (germline): WSHSY, SAAADI. The CDR3: CASSPAGTYEQYF. DNA of the CDR3: TGCGCCAGCAGCCCCGCCGGGACCTACGAGCAGTACTTC.

This clonotype was counted at least ten times. The genes are TRBV27 and TRBJ2-7, with a tentative D call TRBD2 (7 bases). CDR1 is MNHEY, CDR2 SMNVEV, per germline (reference sequence). Trimming left V 5 bases short and J 0 bases short, with 11 bases between. The CDR3 consists of 14 residues. CDR3: CASSPGDYSYEQYF. The CDR3 region has the DNA TGTGCCAGCAGTCCAGGGGACTACTCCTACGAGCAGTACTTC.

This clonotype has a count of ten or more. The CDR3 DNA follows: TGTGCCAGCAGCTTAGATCAGATCATTGCGCGGATTTCCTATGGCTACACCTTC. Its protein product is CASSLDQIIARISYGYTF. This chain uses TRBV11-2 with TRBJ1-2; D remains unclear. The CDR3 spans 18 residues. V shed 0 bases and J shed 4 bases, with 21 bases lying between them. Germline V lookup: CDR1 SGHAT, CDR2 FQNNGV. The full variable domain, completed using reference TRBV11-2 and TRBJ1-2, is EAGVAQSPRYKIIEKRQSVAFWCNPISGHATLYWYQQILGQGPKLLIQFQNNGVVDDSQLPKDRFSAERLKGVDSTLKIQPAKLEDSAVYLCASSLDQIIARISYGYTFGSGTRLTVV.

In this sample, this clonotype turned up many times. CDR3 nucleotide sequence: TGTGCCAGCAGTTTTTCCCGCGACATATTAGGAAACACCATATATTTT. Protein product: CASSFSRDILGNTIYF. V gene TRBV28 combines with J gene TRBJ1-3; D uncertain. Germline V gives CDR1 MDHEN, CDR2 SYDVKM. This CDR3 spans 16 amino acids. Deletions cut 3 bases from V and 4 bases from J, with 16 bases between.